These 15 T cell receptor beta chains were sequenced from one sample in a study of blood T cell repertoires in COVID-19. The table came from immunoSEQ multiplex PCR; TCRdb's copy has only in-frame clones and leaves some out. The data show some 260,000 clones, about four fifths seen once. Sample: peripheral blood. The source is an elderly man with acute or convalescent COVID-19.

The chain is built from TRBV5-1 and TRBJ2-1, with D perhaps matching TRBD1 (6 bases). Germline V gene data show CDR1 as SGHRS and CDR2 as YFSETQ. The CDR3 sequence is 12 residues long. V was pared by 8 bases and J by 5 bases, with 11 bases between. The CDR3 loop is CASSDSHNEQFF. The CDR3 DNA reads TGCGCCAGTTCGGACAGCCACAATGAGCAGTTCTTC.

This chain links TRBV6-5 with TRBJ1-5; D uncertain. From germline, CDR1 is MNHEY and CDR2 SVGAGI. The germline V and J ends were trimmed by 6 bases and 4 bases, with 10 bases remaining between them. This CDR3 region has 13 residues. DNA of the CDR3: TGTGCCAGCAGCGTCGTTATTAATCAGCCCCAGCATTTT. Encoded protein: CASSVVINQPQHF.

The chain employs TRBV24-1 and TRBJ2-1; possibly TRBD2 for D (6 bases). From germline, CDR1 is KGHDR and CDR2 SFDVKD. The CDR3 contains 16 residues. V gave up 1 base and J gave up 7 bases, with 16 bases separating them. The CDR3 protein is CATSDFFGSFGNEQFF. The CDR3 DNA reads TGTGCCACCAGTGATTTTTTCGGGAGTTTTGGTAATGAGCAGTTCTTC.

V gene TRBV5-5 combines with J gene TRBJ1-5; 8 nucleotides agree with TRBD1. The CDR3 runs 16 residues. V was pared by 2 bases and J by 4 bases, with 8 bases of the junction left unmatched. Germline V CDR1 and CDR2: SGHKS, YYEKEE (reference sequence). The CDR3 sequence is CASSLTLDRENQPQHF. DNA for the CDR3: TGTGCCAGCAGCTTAACGTTGGACAGGGAGAATCAGCCCCAGCATTTT.

The rearrangement links TRBV6-6 to TRBJ1-1; D ambiguous. V lost 2 bases, J lost 5 bases, and 9 bases lay in between. Germline V gene data show CDR1 as MNHNY and CDR2 as SVGAGI (reference sequence). This CDR3 is built from 13 residues. As DNA, the CDR3 is TGTGCCAGCAGTTACCCGGGGAAGACTGAAGCTTTCTTT. This codes for CASSYPGKTEAFF.

The J gene is TRBJ1-2, the V gene TRBV27; D is unclear. The V end was cut by 0 bases, the J end by 0 bases, with 11 bases between. This CDR3 comprises 16 residues. Germline V gene lookup returns CDR1 MNHEY and CDR2 SMNVEV (reference sequence). The CDR3 loop reads CASSLSATLANYGYTF. The CDR3 DNA is TGTGCCAGCAGTTTATCGGCGACCCTAGCTAACTATGGCTACACCTTC.

This clone has more than one count but fewer than ten. The V call is TRBV7-8, the J call TRBJ1-5; D might be TRBD1 (6 bases). The germline V and J ends were trimmed by 4 bases and 7 bases, with 23 bases remaining between them. This CDR3 is 17 amino acids long. Germline V gives CDR1 SGHVS, CDR2 FQNEAQ. The CDR3 reads CASSSLDSQKNLQPQHF. DNA of the CDR3: TGTGCCAGCAGCTCCTTGGACAGCCAGAAGAACTTGCAGCCCCAGCATTTT.

This clone was counted a single time. The chain is built from TRBV25-1 and TRBJ2-7; maybe TRBD2 (7 bases). Germline V gene sequence: CDR1 MGHDK, CDR2 SYGVNS. The CDR3 consists of 15 residues. Trimming cost V 5 bases and J 2 bases, with 16 bases left between them. The CDR3 region is CASSRWGGDPYEQYF. CDR3 nucleotide sequence: TGTGCCAGCAGTCGGTGGGGGGGCGACCCCTACGAGCAGTACTTC.

The chain links TRBV19 to TRBJ2-4, with 12 bases that match TRBD1. From germline, CDR1 is LNHDA and CDR2 SQIVND (reference sequence). V trimming: 5 bases; J trimming: 0 bases; junction bases outside the gene matches: 17. The CDR3 length is 21 residues. Written as DNA, the CDR3 is TGTGCCAGTAGTCCCCTGCCTCCGGGACAGGGGGCGAGTCTAGCCAAAAACATTCAGTACTTC. Translated: CASSPLPPGQGASLAKNIQYF.

The chain joins TRBV19 to TRBJ2-1; tentative D call: TRBD2 (5 bases). This CDR3 has 14 amino acids. From germline, CDR1 is LNHDA and CDR2 SQIVND (reference sequence). Trimming shortened V by 6 bases and J by 7 bases, and 16 bases separated the two germline ends. CDR3 sequence reads: CASSMRGLWNEQFF. CDR3 coding DNA: TGTGCCAGTAGCATGCGAGGGCTTTGGAATGAGCAGTTCTTC.

The chain carries TRBV6-2 or TRBV6-3 and TRBJ2-7; D call uncertain. Germline V gives CDR1 MNHEY, CDR2 SVGEGT. V was shortened by 2 bases and J by 7 bases, with 9 bases between the two germline ends. The CDR3 sequence is 12 residues long. CDR3 nucleotide sequence: TGTGCCAGCAGTTACGCGCGGTTGGAGCAGTACTTC. Its translation: CASSYARLEQYF.

The chain has TRBV30 and TRBJ1-1, with TRBD1 identical over 7 bases. The germline V gene encodes CDR1 GTSNPN and CDR2 SVGIG (reference sequence). This CDR3 comprises 15 residues. V lost 0 bases to trimming and J lost 4 bases; unmatched junction nucleotides: 8. CDR3 protein: CAWSVLTSGGTEAFF. Written as DNA, the CDR3 is TGTGCCTGGAGTGTACTAACCTCAGGGGGCACTGAAGCTTTCTTT.

The chain links TRBV2 to TRBJ2-7; 7 nucleotides line up with TRBD1. The germline V gene has CDR1 SNHLY and CDR2 FYNNEI. After removal of 1 base from V and 2 bases from J, the junction contained 5 bases not matched to a gene. The CDR3 has 15 residues. The CDR3 is CASSEDRGPTYEQYF. Written as DNA, the CDR3 is TGTGCCAGCAGTGAAGACAGGGGCCCCACCTACGAGCAGTACTTC. Based on the CDR3 plus reference TRBV2 and TRBJ2-7, the full variable domain is EPEVTQTPSHQVTQMGQEVILRCVPISNHLYFYWYRQILGQKVEFLVSFYNNEISEKSEIFDDQFSVERPDGSNFTLKIRSTKLEDSAMYFCASSEDRGPTYEQYFGPGTRLTVT.

This chain links TRBV7-6 with TRBJ1-3, with D possibly TRBD1 on 6 matching bases. Germline V gene sequence: CDR1 SGHVS, CDR2 FNYEAQ. This CDR3 region has 15 residues. V was shortened by 8 bases and J by 0 bases, with 14 bases between the two germline ends. The CDR3 region has the DNA TGTGCCAGCTCAGAGGGGGGGGTCTCTGGAAACACCATATATTTT. Encoded protein: CASSEGGVSGNTIYF.

This chain connects TRBV6-5 to TRBJ2-7, with 10 bases matching TRBD2. Germline values: CDR1 MNHEY, CDR2 SVGAGI. The CDR3 runs 15 residues. J lost 0 bases, V lost 9 bases, and 8 bases had no gene match. DNA for the CDR3: TGTGCCAGTCAAGCGGGAGGGTTTTCCTCCTACGAGCAGTACTTC. Its protein is CASQAGGFSSYEQYF.